The T cell receptor (beta chain) under discussion was sequenced for a study of T cells after yellow fever vaccination. Findings of the study overall: Compared with primary, the secondary response was weaker and peaked at day 5, not 15. Contamination of FACS-sorted repertoires by abundant clonotypes from the bulk population could occur. Booster samples showed a return of most primary-vaccination clones (around 96% CD4, approximately 88% CD8).

The 5'RACE template-switching step produced TCR cDNA and added a universal primer site and UMIs. TCRdb analysed the 5' RACE reads with MiXCR anew, one entry per CDR3 protein. The sample has fewer than 450,000 distinct CDR3 sequences; 7% to 10% are singletons. The CDR3 is 17 amino acids. From germline, CDR1 is SQVTM and CDR2 ANQGSEA. J lost 0 bases, V lost 7 bases, and 13 bases had no gene match. To note about this clonotype: The antigen remains unidentified.

This chain connects TRBV29-1 to TRBJ2-3; TRBD2 matches 10 bases. The source material was PBMCs, sampled more than 40 days after the first yellow fever vaccination. The TCR comes from a man aged 18 to 30 who received the YFV17D yellow fever vaccine. CDR3 DNA: TGCAGCGGAGGACCGAGCGGGGGGGCCCGCAGCACAGATACGCAGTATTTT. Protein product: CSGGPSGGARSTDTQYF.